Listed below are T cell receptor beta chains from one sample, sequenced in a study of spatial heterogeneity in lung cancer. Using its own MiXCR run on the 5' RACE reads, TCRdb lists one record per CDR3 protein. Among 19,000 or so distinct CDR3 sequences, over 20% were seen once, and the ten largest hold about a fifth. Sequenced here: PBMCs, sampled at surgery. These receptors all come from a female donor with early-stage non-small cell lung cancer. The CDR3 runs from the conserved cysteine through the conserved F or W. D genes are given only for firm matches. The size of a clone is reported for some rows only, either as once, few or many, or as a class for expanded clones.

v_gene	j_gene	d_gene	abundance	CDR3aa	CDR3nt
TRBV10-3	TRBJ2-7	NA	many	CATRGRLDYEQYF	TGTGCCACCAGAGGCCGGCTCGACTACGAGCAGTACTTC
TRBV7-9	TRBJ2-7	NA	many	CASSFGFGPVVHEQYF	TGTGCCAGCAGCTTTGGTTTCGGACCCGTTGTCCACGAGCAGTACTTC
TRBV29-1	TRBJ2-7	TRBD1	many	CSVEAGESGQGAGEQYF	TGCAGCGTTGAAGCCGGAGAGTCCGGACAGGGGGCGGGCGAGCAGTACTTC
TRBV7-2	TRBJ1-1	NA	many	CASSPSAWGLWGVEAFF	TGTGCCAGCAGCCCCTCAGCATGGGGATTGTGGGGGGTTGAAGCTTTCTTT
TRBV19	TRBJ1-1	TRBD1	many	CASSIPGQGGIEAFF	TGTGCCAGTAGTATTCCGGGACAGGGGGGCATCGAAGCTTTCTTT
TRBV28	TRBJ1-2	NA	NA	CASSPSGFHGYTF	TGTGCCAGCAGCCCCTCGGGGTTCCATGGCTACACCTTC
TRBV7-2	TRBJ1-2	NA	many	CASSLGADYGYTF	TGTGCCAGCAGCTTAGGGGCAGACTATGGCTACACCTTC
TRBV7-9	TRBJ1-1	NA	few	CASSSYTEAFF	TGTGCCAGCAGCTCATACACTGAAGCTTTCTTT
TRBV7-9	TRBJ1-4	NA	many	CASSQGFRVEKLFF	TGTGCCAGCAGTCAGGGATTTCGAGTTGAAAAACTGTTTTTT
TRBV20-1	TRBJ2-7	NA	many	CSAREGWARGAAYEQYF	TGCAGTGCTAGAGAGGGGTGGGCCAGGGGGGCTGCCTACGAGCAGTACTTC
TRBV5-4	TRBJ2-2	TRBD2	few	CASSGGTREFGGELFF	TGTGCCAGCAGCGGCGGGACTAGGGAGTTTGGCGGGGAGCTGTTTTTT
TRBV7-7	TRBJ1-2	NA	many	CASTRPGHAGGYTF	TGTGCCAGCACCCGCCCTGGCCACGCGGGGGGCTACACCTTC
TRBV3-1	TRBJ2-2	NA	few	CASSQDLTGAGELFF	TGTGCCAGCAGCCAAGATTTGACAGGCGCCGGGGAGCTGTTTTTT
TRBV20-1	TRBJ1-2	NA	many	CSASSGGYTF	TGCAGTGCTAGTTCGGGAGGCTACACCTTC
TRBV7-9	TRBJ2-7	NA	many	CASSLTGVNYEQYF	TGTGCCAGCAGCTTAACCGGGGTTAACTACGAGCAGTACTTC
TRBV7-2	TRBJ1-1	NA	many	CASSPHGGGYTEAFF	TGTGCCAGCAGCCCACACGGCGGGGGGTACACTGAAGCTTTCTTT
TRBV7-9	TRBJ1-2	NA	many	CASSLVGGYTF	TGTGCCAGCAGCTTAGTCGGGGGCTACACCTTC
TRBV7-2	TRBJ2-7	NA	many	CASSPSGRGGEQYF	TGTGCCAGCAGCCCCAGTGGGAGAGGAGGAGAGCAGTACTTC
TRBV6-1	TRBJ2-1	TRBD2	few	CAISKTRLAGPNEQFF	TGTGCCATCAGCAAAACCAGACTAGCGGGTCCCAATGAGCAGTTCTTC
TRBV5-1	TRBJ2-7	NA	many	CASSLRGYEQYF	TGCGCCAGCAGCCTCAGAGGATACGAGCAGTACTTC
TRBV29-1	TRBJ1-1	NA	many	CSVMTGVDEAFF	TGCAGCGTAATGACGGGGGTGGATGAAGCTTTCTTT
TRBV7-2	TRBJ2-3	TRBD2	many	CASSYRGGSRQDTQYF	TGTGCCAGCAGCTACCGGGGGGGATCGCGCCAGGATACGCAGTATTTT
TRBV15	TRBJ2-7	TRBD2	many	CATSGNPGLAGTSYEQYF	TGTGCCACCAGCGGGAATCCGGGACTAGCGGGAACCTCCTACGAGCAGTACTTC
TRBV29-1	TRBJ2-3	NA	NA	CSATTGARSTDTQYF	TGCAGCGCAACGACCGGGGCGAGGAGCACAGATACGCAGTATTTT
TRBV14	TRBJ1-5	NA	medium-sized	CASSRQENQPQHF	TGTGCCAGCAGTCGACAGGAGAATCAGCCCCAGCATTTT
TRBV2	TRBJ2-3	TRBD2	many	CASSWTSATDTQYF	TGTGCCAGCAGTTGGACTAGCGCCACAGATACGCAGTATTTT
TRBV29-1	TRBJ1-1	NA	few	CSVDWGVVTEAFF	TGCAGCGTTGATTGGGGGGTCGTCACTGAAGCTTTCTTT
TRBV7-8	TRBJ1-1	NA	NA	CASSRPGMPEAFF	TGTGCCAGCAGCAGACCAGGGATGCCTGAAGCTTTCTTT
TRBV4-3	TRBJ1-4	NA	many	CASSQDNRVEEKLFF	TGCGCCAGCAGCCAAGACAACAGGGTTGAAGAAAAACTGTTTTTT
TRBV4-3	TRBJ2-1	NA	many	CASSQEGQRNNEQFF	TGCGCCAGCAGCCAAGAGGGGCAGAGAAACAATGAGCAGTTCTTC
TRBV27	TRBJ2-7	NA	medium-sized	CAARADRRSYEQYF	TGTGCCGCACGGGCCGACAGGCGCTCCTACGAGCAGTACTTC
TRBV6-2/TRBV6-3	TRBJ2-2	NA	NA	CATTRENTGELFF	TGTGCTACGACTCGGGAGAACACCGGGGAGCTGTTTTTT
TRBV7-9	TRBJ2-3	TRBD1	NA	CASKLQGAGDTQYF	TGTGCCAGCAAGCTACAGGGGGCTGGAGATACGCAGTATTTT
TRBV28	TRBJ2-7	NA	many	CASSSPGGRLYEQYF	TGTGCCAGCAGTTCCCCCGGAGGGAGATTGTACGAGCAGTACTTC
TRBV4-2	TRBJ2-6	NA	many	CASSRDGANVLTF	TGTGCCAGCAGCCGGGATGGGGCCAACGTCCTGACTTTC
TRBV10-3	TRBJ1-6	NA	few	CAISDLGEERSPLHF	TGTGCCATCAGTGACTTAGGGGAGGAGAGGTCACCCCTCCACTTT
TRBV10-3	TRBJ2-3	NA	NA	CAISVPPDTQYF	TGTGCCATCAGTGTTCCACCAGATACGCAGTATTTT
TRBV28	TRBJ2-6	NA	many	CASSSPGSSGANVLTF	TGTGCCAGCAGCTCCCCGGGGTCGAGTGGGGCCAACGTCCTGACTTTC
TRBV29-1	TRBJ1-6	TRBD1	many	CSARTGGDSPLHF	TGCAGCGCCCGGACAGGGGGAGATTCACCCCTCCACTTT
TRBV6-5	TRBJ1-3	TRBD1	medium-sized	CASTTGQGSSGNTIYF	TGTGCCAGCACCACTGGACAGGGAAGCTCTGGAAACACCATATATTTT
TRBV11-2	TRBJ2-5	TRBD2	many	CASSLNGREETQYF	TGTGCCAGCAGCTTGAACGGGAGGGAAGAGACCCAGTACTTC
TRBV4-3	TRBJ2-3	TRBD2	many	CASSQGVSGRDDTQYF	TGCGCCAGCAGCCAAGGTGTCAGCGGGAGGGATGATACGCAGTATTTT
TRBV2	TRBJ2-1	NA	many	CASSGSRGFYNEQFF	TGTGCCAGCAGTGGATCTAGGGGATTCTACAATGAGCAGTTCTTC
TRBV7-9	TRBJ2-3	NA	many	CASSLRDPDTQYF	TGTGCCAGCAGCCTCAGGGACCCAGATACGCAGTATTTT
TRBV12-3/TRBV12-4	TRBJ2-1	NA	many	CASTGSSREQFF	TGTGCCAGCACTGGTAGTTCGAGGGAGCAGTTCTTC
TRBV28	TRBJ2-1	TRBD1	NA	CASSSRQGLYNEQFF	TGTGCCAGCAGTTCCCGACAGGGGTTGTACAATGAGCAGTTCTTC